These 27 T cell receptor beta chains came from one sample sequenced in a study of cytomegalovirus exposure and HLA in healthy donors. 60 Vbeta and 13 Jbeta primers were used in PCR. Generated by immunoSEQ multiplex PCR, the TCRdb table keeps only in-frame clones and is missing some. The sample has around 150,000 clones, roughly 80% seen once. Sample: PBMCs. These receptor sequences come from a woman aged 25 to 39 in good health and CMV-seropositive.

The chain combines TRBV6-5 with TRBJ1-6, with 7 positions matching TRBD1. The ends lost 6 bases at V and 7 bases at J; junction bases unmatched: 9. This CDR3 spans 15 amino acids. From germline, CDR1 is MNHEY and CDR2 SVGAGI. CDR3 in DNA: TGTGCCAGCAGCAATAACAGGGGATACAATTCACCCCTCCACTTT. Translating it yields CASSNNRGYNSPLHF.

The V call is TRBV15, the J call TRBJ1-6, with D unresolved. V was pared by 5 bases and J by 13 bases, with 9 bases between. CDR3 length: 11 residues. CDR1 and CDR2 (germline): LNHNV, YYDKDF (reference sequence). The CDR3 sequence: CATSLRGPLHF. The CDR3 nucleotides are TGTGCCACCAGCCTACGAGGCCCCCTCCACTTT. Filled out from reference TRBV15 and TRBJ1-6, the complete variable domain reads DAMVIQNPRYQVTQFGKPVTLSCSQTLNHNVMYWYQQKSSQAPKLLFHYYDKDFNNEADTPDNFQSRRPNTSFCFLDIRSPGLGDTAMYLCATSLRGPLHFGNGTRLTVT.

This clone has more than one count but fewer than ten. This chain links TRBV7-8 with TRBJ2-5; D call uncertain. CDR3 size: 14 residues. The germline V gene encodes CDR1 SGHVS and CDR2 FQNEAQ. V was shortened by 4 bases and J by 5 bases, with 14 bases between the two germline ends. The CDR3 loop reads CASSSSVSRETQYF. The CDR3 DNA reads TGTGCCAGCAGCTCATCCGTCTCCCGGGAGACCCAGTACTTC. The complete variable domain, with remaining parts taken from reference TRBV7-8 and TRBJ2-5, reads GAGVSQSPRYKVAKRGQDVALRCDPISGHVSLFWYQQALGQGPEFLTYFQNEAQLDKSGLPSDRFFAERPEGSVSTLKIQRTQQEDSAVYLCASSSSVSRETQYFGPGTRLLVL.

On this clone itself: Different DNA sequences within this sample yield the same CDR3. The chain is built from TRBV6-6 and TRBJ1-6; D not certain. Germline loops: CDR1 MNHNY, CDR2 SVGAGI (reference sequence). The CDR3 contains 12 residues. The V gene lost 6 bases and the J gene lost 9 bases, with 9 bases spanning the gap. The CDR3: CASSTSGSPLHF. In nucleotides, the CDR3 is TGTGCCAGCAGCACATCTGGTTCACCCCTCCACTTT.

The chain combines TRBV5-1 with TRBJ2-5; 9 bases line up with TRBD1. Losses at the gene ends were 0 bases for V and 5 bases for J; bases not matched to a gene: 5. This CDR3 region has 15 residues. From germline, CDR1 is SGHRS and CDR2 YFSETQ. The CDR3: CASSLDRGRLETQYF. In DNA, the CDR3 is TGCGCCAGCAGCTTGGACAGGGGGCGCTTGGAGACCCAGTACTTC.

A few counts support this clone. The chain is built from TRBV19 and TRBJ1-6; the D gene is possibly TRBD1 (5 bases). Germline V lookup: CDR1 LNHDA, CDR2 SQIVND (reference sequence). V lost 10 bases and J lost 4, with 23 bases in between. CDR3 length: 17 amino acids. The CDR3 protein is CAKLPDRRHLYNSPLHF. DNA of the CDR3: TGTGCCAAGCTGCCTGACAGACGCCATTTATATAATTCACCCCTCCACTTT.

The chain is built from TRBV6-1 and TRBJ2-7, with 8 nucleotides matching TRBD1. The CDR3 sequence is 11 residues long. J gave up 3 bases and V 8 bases, and 0 bases lay outside the gene matches. In germline, CDR1 is MNHNS, CDR2 SASEGT. CDR3 loop: CASGQGYEQYF. The CDR3 DNA sequence: TGTGCCAGCGGACAGGGCTACGAGCAGTACTTC.

This clone was seen just once. The chain recombines TRBV5-6 with TRBJ2-2; D unclear. The CDR3 loop spans 13 amino acids. The V gene's germline CDR1 is SGHDT and CDR2 YYEEEE. Trimming stripped 2 bases from V and 6 bases from J, with 8 bases between. This CDR3 is CASSFDIAGELFF. CDR3 sequence (DNA): TGTGCCAGCAGCTTCGACATAGCCGGGGAGCTGTTTTTT.

The gene calls are TRBV6-5 and TRBJ1-2; D may be TRBD1 (6 bases). V dropped 0 bases and J dropped 4 bases, with 15 bases sitting between them. The CDR3 is 16 amino acids. CDR1 is MNHEY, CDR2 SVGAGI, per germline. CDR3 nucleotides: TGTGCCAGCAGTTACTCGCCACAGGGTTCCGGCTATGGCTACACCTTC. Translating gives CASSYSPQGSGYGYTF.

This rearrangement joins TRBV7-9 to TRBJ1-2, with a weak D call TRBD1 (5 bases). The V and J ends lost 1 base and 7 bases respectively, with 10 bases between them. The CDR3 length is 13 residues. The germline CDR1 and CDR2 sequences are SEHNR and FQNEAQ (reference sequence). In DNA, the CDR3 is TGTGCCAGCAGCTTAGGGGTAGGGGTTGGCTACACCTTC. Protein product: CASSLGVGVGYTF. Filled out from reference TRBV7-9 and TRBJ1-2, the complete variable domain reads DTGVSQNPRHKITKRGQNVTFRCDPISEHNRLYWYRQTLGQGPEFLTYFQNEAQLEKSRLLSDRFSAERPKGSFSTLEIQRTEQGDSAMYLCASSLGVGVGYTFGSGTRLTVV.

The V and J genes are TRBV7-9 and TRBJ1-2, with TRBD1 matching over 9 bases. Trimming took 5 bases from V and 6 from J; bases not matched to a gene: 13. Germline loops: CDR1 SEHNR, CDR2 FQNEAQ (reference sequence). The CDR3 length is 16 residues. The CDR3 sequence is CASSPVPGQGGHGYTF. In DNA form, the CDR3 reads TGTGCCAGCAGCCCGGTCCCGGGACAGGGAGGACATGGCTACACCTTC.

The chain carries TRBV27 and TRBJ1-2; D remains ambiguous. The CDR3 sequence is 16 residues long. From germline, CDR1 is MNHEY and CDR2 SMNVEV (reference sequence). The V gene lost 6 bases and the J gene lost 4 bases, with 21 bases spanning the gap. The CDR3 bases are TGTGCCAGCAGGCCCCGAGGGAAGGGTGCTACCTATGGCTACACCTTC. Translated, it gives CASRPRGKGATYGYTF.

The chain is built from TRBV6-5 and TRBJ1-2, with D uncertain. The CDR3 is 14 residues long. Germline assignment: CDR1 MNHEY and CDR2 SVGAGI. With 7 bases removed from V and 4 bases from J, the gap between germline ends came to 16 bases. In DNA form, the CDR3 reads TGTGCCAGCAAGGTGTCGGGTCCCTTCTATGGCTACACCTTC. It yields the protein CASKVSGPFYGYTF.

This clone was observed a handful of times. The V gene is TRBV7-3, the J gene TRBJ1-2; 8 bases match TRBD1. The germline CDR1 and CDR2 sequences are SGHTA and FQGTGA. The CDR3 extends over 13 amino acids. Trimming cost V 4 bases and J 5 bases; bases outside gene matches: 3. The CDR3 here is CASSYGTGYGYTF. The CDR3 DNA reads as TGTGCCAGCAGCTACGGGACAGGTTATGGCTACACCTTC.

In this sample, this clone turned up once. This sequence joins TRBV6-6 and TRBJ2-1; D may be TRBD2 (5 bases). The germline V gene has CDR1 MNHNY and CDR2 SVGAGI (reference sequence). Trimming took off 3 bases at V and 2 bases at J, with 8 bases between the two ends. This CDR3 region has 14 residues. CDR3 loop: CASSYRTPYNEQFF. The CDR3 DNA reads TGTGCCAGCAGTTATCGGACTCCCTACAATGAGCAGTTCTTC.

V is TRBV5-6 and J is TRBJ1-1; 7 nucleotides agree with TRBD1. Germline assignment: CDR1 SGHDT and CDR2 YYEEEE. CDR3 size: 15 residues. V lost 4 bases, J lost 6 bases, and 12 bases stayed unmatched. The CDR3 DNA follows: TGTGCCAGCAGCGGAACAGGGGTAGGCTGGCCTGAAGCTTTCTTT. It translates to CASSGTGVGWPEAFF.

This clone was seen a few times. This chain links TRBV4-2 with TRBJ2-2; 11 bases align to TRBD2. CDR1 is LGHNA, CDR2 YNFKEQ, per germline. Trimming took 0 bases from V and 6 from J; bases not matched to a gene: 9. The CDR3 has 18 residues. CDR3: CASSQEGIAGGPAGELFF. As DNA, the CDR3 is TGTGCCAGCAGCCAAGAAGGCATAGCGGGGGGGCCTGCCGGGGAGCTGTTTTTT.

This clone was recorded only once. This chain joins TRBV5-3 and TRBJ2-7, with 12 bases aligning to TRBD2. TRBV5-3 is filed as an ORF, its function uncertain. The CDR3 runs to 18 residues. Unmatched junction bases numbered 8, after V lost 0 bases and J lost 1 base. The CDR3: CARSLDGLAGRRSYEQYF. The CDR3 bases are TGTGCCAGAAGCTTGGATGGACTAGCGGGGCGGAGGTCCTACGAGCAGTACTTC.

This clone was seen only a few times. The V call is TRBV7-3, the J call TRBJ1-6, with 10 nucleotides matching TRBD1. Germline CDR1 SGHTA, CDR2 FQGTGA. This CDR3 region has 15 residues. V was clipped by 3 bases and J by 6 bases; unmatched bases: 2. CDR3 sequence reads: CASSLTGGSNSPLHF. The CDR3 DNA is TGTGCCAGCAGCTTGACAGGGGGCAGTAATTCACCCCTCCACTTT.

V is TRBV11-3 and J is TRBJ2-5; 10 positions match TRBD1. V lost 4 bases and J lost 2; bases outside the gene matches: 1. The CDR3 has 14 residues. Germline CDR1 and CDR2: SGHNT and YENEEA. Written as DNA, the CDR3 is TGTGCCAGCAGCTCGGGACAGGGGCAAGAGACCCAGTACTTC. Amino acids: CASSSGQGQETQYF.

This chain links TRBV7-8 with TRBJ2-6; D possibly corresponds to TRBD2 (5 bases). The length of the CDR3 is 18 residues. Trimming shortened V by 2 bases and J by 0 bases, and 14 bases separated the two germline ends. Germline V gene lookup returns CDR1 SGHVS and CDR2 FQNEAQ. The CDR3 nucleotides are TGTGCCAGCAGCTTATGGTGGACTGAGAGCTCTGGGGCCAACGTCCTGACTTTC. This translates into CASSLWWTESSGANVLTF.

Here the CDR3 reads CASSPWGQGGDEQYF. Written as DNA, the CDR3 is TGTGCCAGCTCACCATGGGGACAGGGGGGCGACGAGCAGTACTTC. V is TRBV18 and J is TRBJ2-5; 11 bases are a match to TRBD1. The J call is in doubt because the DNA end fits TRBJ2-7 better. The CDR3 runs to 15 residues. Per germline, CDR1 KGHSH and CDR2 LQKENI.

Only one count was recorded for this clone. The CDR3 reads CASSSRDSINEQYF. As DNA, the CDR3 is TGTGCCAGCAGCTCCCGGGACAGCATCAACGAGCAGTACTTC. This chain links TRBV7-2 with TRBJ2-7; 7 nucleotides align to TRBD1. Germline lookup yields CDR1 SGHTA and CDR2 FQGNSA. Trimming at V came to 4 bases and at J to 5 bases, leaving 8 bases not matched to a gene. There are 14 residues in the CDR3.

The chain carries TRBV5-1 and TRBJ2-2; 8 nucleotides line up with TRBD2. The junction had 5 bases not matched to a gene; V was cut back by 0 bases and J by 7 bases. Germline assignment: CDR1 SGHRS and CDR2 YFSETQ. The CDR3 runs to 15 residues. CDR3 amino acids: CASSLAGGSVGELFF. The CDR3 DNA is TGCGCCAGCAGCTTGGCGGGGGGGAGCGTCGGGGAGCTGTTTTTT.

The chain carries TRBV10-3 and TRBJ2-7; 10 bases map to TRBD2. V was pared by 9 bases and J by 5 bases, with 7 bases of the junction left unmatched. Germline CDR1 and CDR2: ENHRY and SYGVKD. This CDR3 region has 13 residues. The CDR3 sequence: CAIASGGRNEQYF. CDR3 nucleotides: TGTGCCATTGCTAGCGGGGGACGGAACGAGCAGTACTTC.

The chain has TRBV19 and TRBJ1-2; 7 positions match TRBD1. This CDR3 has 15 residues. V lost 1 base, J lost 7 bases, and 9 bases stayed unmatched. Germline CDR1 reads LNHDA; CDR2 reads SQIVND (reference sequence). In nucleotides, the CDR3 is TGTGCCAGTAGTATAGGGATAAGACAGGGTCGTGGCTACACCTTC. Its protein product is CASSIGIRQGRGYTF.

V usage is TRBV25-1 and J usage is TRBJ2-7; 10 nucleotides line up with TRBD1. In germline, CDR1 is MGHDK, CDR2 SYGVNS. The CDR3 extends over 14 amino acids. The junction had 6 bases not matched to a gene; V was cut back by 6 bases and J by 4 bases. The CDR3, as DNA: TGTGCCAGCAGAAGACAGGGGGCGAAATACGAGCAGTACTTC. Its protein product is CASRRQGAKYEQYF.